This entry lists 2 T cell receptor beta chains sequenced from one sample in a study of metastatic and nonmetastatic thyroid tumors. Every patient underwent thyroid surgery untreated. TCRdb used MiXCR to call clones anew from the PCR reads. This table has around 41,000 clones, more than 25% appearing once. The sample was blood. These receptors all come from a male donor with papillary thyroid cancer or a benign thyroid nodule (not recorded which). Some clones in this sample may be carry-over from other donors' samples.

This chain links TRBV20-1 with TRBJ1-6; 8 nucleotides agree with TRBD1. J was trimmed by 10 bases and V by 3 bases; bases with no gene match: 14. Germline V CDR1 and CDR2: DFQATT, SNEGSKA (reference sequence). CDR3 size: 16 residues. The CDR3 here is CSARVMTQGARSPLHF. The CDR3 DNA follows: TGCAGTGCTAGGGTTATGACGCAGGGGGCGCGGTCACCCCTCCACTTT.

This clone was seen ten or more times. J is TRBJ2-1 and V is TRBV29-1; no clear D. V was clipped by 4 bases and J by 7 bases, with 11 bases between them. The CDR3 sequence is 12 residues long. Germline CDR1 SQVTM, CDR2 ANQGSEA. This CDR3 reads CSVVGSSNEQFF. The DNA of the CDR3 is TGCAGCGTTGTAGGCAGTTCTAATGAGCAGTTCTTC.